The rows below give T cell receptor beta chains drawn from one sample of a study of blood T cell repertoires in COVID-19. Sequencing was performed with immunoSEQ multiplex PCR; in TCRdb, only in-frame clones are kept and a portion is missing. Of about 280,000 clones in the sample, around nine tenths were seen once. The specimen was PBMCs or T cells enriched from blood (not recorded which). These receptor sequences come from a woman aged 40-49 years who had recovered from COVID-19. The CDR3 runs from the conserved cysteine through the conserved F or W. D genes are given only for firm matches. Clone size is shown for a subset of rows, as once, few, many or a class of expanded clone.

j_call d_call clone_size v_call cdr3_aa cdr3_nt
TRBJ2-7 . . TRBV19 CASSHSPGSHEQYF TGTGCCAGTAGCCACTCTCCGGGATCACACGAGCAGTACTTC
TRBJ2-5 . . TRBV6-2/TRBV6-3 CASSYGGVGDAQETQYF TGTGCCAGCAGTTACGGGGGCGTAGGTGACGCACAAGAGACCCAGTACTTC
TRBJ2-7 TRBD2 . TRBV28 CATTSGSPHEQYF TGTGCCACAACTAGCGGGAGTCCCCACGAGCAGTACTTC
TRBJ1-3 . . TRBV2 CASSEFPHISGNTIYF TGTGCCAGCAGTGAATTCCCACATATCTCTGGAAACACCATATATTTT
TRBJ2-3 TRBD1 . TRBV7-3 CASSLHRQGPDTQYF TGTGCCAGCAGCTTACACCGACAGGGACCAGATACGCAGTATTTT
TRBJ1-2 . . TRBV7-3 CASSIRTQFWPYGYTF TGTGCCAGCAGCATACGGACACAGTTTTGGCCCTATGGCTACACCTTC
TRBJ2-5 . . TRBV27 CASGGSEETQYF TGTGCCAGCGGAGGATCTGAAGAGACCCAGTACTTC
TRBJ2-7 TRBD2 . TRBV4-2 CASSRLAGGPYEQYF TGTGCCAGCAGTAGACTAGCGGGAGGGCCCTACGAGCAGTACTTC
TRBJ1-6 . . TRBV5-1 CASSEATSYNSPLHF TGCGCCAGCAGCGAAGCGACCTCCTATAATTCACCCCTCCACTTT
TRBJ2-1 TRBD1 few TRBV24-1 CATSDVGQGGEQFF TGTGCCACCAGTGATGTCGGACAGGGAGGTGAGCAGTTCTTC
TRBJ1-2 . . TRBV30 CAGVRRVDYGYTF TGTGCCGGGGTGAGGAGGGTGGACTATGGCTACACCTTC
TRBJ1-2 . . TRBV5-1 CASSLGTGLLFGGYTF TGCGCCAGCAGCTTGGGAACAGGTCTACTTTTCGGTGGCTACACCTTC